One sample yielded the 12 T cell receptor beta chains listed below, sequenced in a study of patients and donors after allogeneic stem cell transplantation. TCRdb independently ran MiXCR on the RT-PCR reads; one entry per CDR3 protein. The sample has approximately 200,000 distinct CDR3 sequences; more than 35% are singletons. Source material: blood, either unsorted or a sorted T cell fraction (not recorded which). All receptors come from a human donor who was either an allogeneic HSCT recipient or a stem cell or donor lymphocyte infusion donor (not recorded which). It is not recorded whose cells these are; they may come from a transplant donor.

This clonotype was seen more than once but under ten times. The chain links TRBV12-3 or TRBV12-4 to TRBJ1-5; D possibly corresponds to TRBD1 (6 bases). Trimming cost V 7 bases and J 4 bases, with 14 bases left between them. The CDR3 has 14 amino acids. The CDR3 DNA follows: TGTGCCAGCACCCTCGGGACATATAATCAGCCCCAGCATTTT. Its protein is CASTLGTYNQPQHF.

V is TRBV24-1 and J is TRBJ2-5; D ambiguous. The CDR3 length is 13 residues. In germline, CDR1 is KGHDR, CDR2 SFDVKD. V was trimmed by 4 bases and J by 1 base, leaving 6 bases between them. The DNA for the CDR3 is TGTGCCACCAGTGACCCCCTCCAAGAGACCCAGTACTTC. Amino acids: CATSDPLQETQYF.

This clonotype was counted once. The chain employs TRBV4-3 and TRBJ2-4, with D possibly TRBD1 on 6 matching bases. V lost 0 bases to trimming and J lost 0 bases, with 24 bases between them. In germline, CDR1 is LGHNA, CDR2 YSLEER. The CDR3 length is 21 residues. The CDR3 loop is CASSQDLMGAMDLGAKNIQYF. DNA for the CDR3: TGCGCCAGCAGCCAAGATCTTATGGGGGCGATGGACCTGGGAGCCAAAAACATTCAGTACTTC.

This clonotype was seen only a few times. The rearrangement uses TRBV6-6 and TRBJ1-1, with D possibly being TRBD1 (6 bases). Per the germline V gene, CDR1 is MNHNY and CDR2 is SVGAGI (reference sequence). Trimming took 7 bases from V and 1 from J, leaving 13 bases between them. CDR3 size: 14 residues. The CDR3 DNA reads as TGTGCCAGCACCAATGGGGGCCCGAACACTGAAGCTTTCTTT. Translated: CASTNGGPNTEAFF.

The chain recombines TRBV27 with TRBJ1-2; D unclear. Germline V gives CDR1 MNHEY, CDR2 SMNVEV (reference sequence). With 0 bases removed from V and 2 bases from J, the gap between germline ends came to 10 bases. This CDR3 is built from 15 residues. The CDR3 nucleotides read TGTGCCAGCAGTTTATCGGCTACACTGAACTATGGCTACACCTTC. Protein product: CASSLSATLNYGYTF.

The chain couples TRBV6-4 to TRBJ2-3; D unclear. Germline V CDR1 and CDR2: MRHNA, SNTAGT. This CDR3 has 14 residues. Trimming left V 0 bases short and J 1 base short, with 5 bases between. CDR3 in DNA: TGTGCCAGCAGTGACTCGATAGGCACAGATACGCAGTATTTT. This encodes CASSDSIGTDTQYF.

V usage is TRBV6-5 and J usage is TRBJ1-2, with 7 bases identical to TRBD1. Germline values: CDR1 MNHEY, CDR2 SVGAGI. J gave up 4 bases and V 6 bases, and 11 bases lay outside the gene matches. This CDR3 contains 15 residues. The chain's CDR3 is CASRLGGADLYGYTF. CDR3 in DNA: TGTGCCAGCAGACTAGGGGGCGCGGACCTCTATGGCTACACCTTC.

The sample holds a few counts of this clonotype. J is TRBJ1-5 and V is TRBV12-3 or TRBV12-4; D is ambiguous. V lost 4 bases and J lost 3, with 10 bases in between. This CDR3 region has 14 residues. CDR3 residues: CASSSAGFNQPQHF. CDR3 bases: TGTGCCAGCAGTTCCGCCGGGTTCAATCAGCCCCAGCATTTT.

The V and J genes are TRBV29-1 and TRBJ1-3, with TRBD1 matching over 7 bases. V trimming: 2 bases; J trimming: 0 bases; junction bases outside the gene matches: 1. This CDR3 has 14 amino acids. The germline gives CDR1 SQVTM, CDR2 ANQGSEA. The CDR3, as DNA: TGCAGCGTTGAACGACAGGGCTCTGGAAACACCATATATTTT. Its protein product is CSVERQGSGNTIYF.

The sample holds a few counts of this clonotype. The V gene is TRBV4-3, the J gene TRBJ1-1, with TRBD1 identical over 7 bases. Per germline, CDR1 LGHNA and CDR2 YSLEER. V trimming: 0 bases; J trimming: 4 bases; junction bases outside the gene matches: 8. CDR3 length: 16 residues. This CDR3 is CASSQDGQAWGTEAFF. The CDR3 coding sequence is TGCGCCAGCAGCCAAGATGGACAGGCCTGGGGCACTGAAGCTTTCTTT.

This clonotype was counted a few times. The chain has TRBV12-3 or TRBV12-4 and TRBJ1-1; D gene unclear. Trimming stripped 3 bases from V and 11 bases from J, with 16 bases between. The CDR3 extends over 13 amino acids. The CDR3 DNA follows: TGTGCCAGCAGTTTTCTCCAGGCGGGTGTGGCTTTCTTT. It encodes CASSFLQAGVAFF.

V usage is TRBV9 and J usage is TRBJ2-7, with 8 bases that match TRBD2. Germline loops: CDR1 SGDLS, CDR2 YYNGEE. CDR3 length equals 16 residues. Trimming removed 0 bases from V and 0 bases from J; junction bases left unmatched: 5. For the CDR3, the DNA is TGTGCCAGCAGCGTAGGCGGCGGGAGGAGCTCCTACGAGCAGTACTTC. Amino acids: CASSVGGGRSSYEQYF.